These 28 T cell receptor delta chains were sequenced from one sample in a study of gamma-delta chains in newborns, infants, children. TCRdb called clones from the reads again using CATT. This table has about 4,900 delta-chain clones, around 3.2% appearing once. Sequencing was done on a sample of blood. Source of these receptors: a child who was a newborn, infant or young child, either healthy, febrile or measles-vaccinated (not recorded which).

Comments on this clone: In the same sample, other DNA sequences code for this CDR3. The CDR3 region is CACDTAGSSWDTRQMFF. The CDR3 bases are TGTGCCTGTGACACCGCAGGGAGCTCCTGGGACACCCGACAGATGTTTTTC. The chain is built from TRDV2 and TRDJ3, with D uncertain. This CDR3 has 17 residues. V was trimmed by 0 bases and J by 0 bases, leaving 8 bases between them. Per germline, CDR1 GEAIGNYY and CDR2 EKD.

This clone turned up a few times. The rearrangement joins TRDV2 to TRDJ3, with 11 bases identical to TRDD3. This CDR3 is built from 19 residues. Trimming at V came to 3 bases and at J to 0 bases, leaving 6 bases not matched to a gene. Germline loops: CDR1 GEAIGNYY, CDR2 EKD. The CDR3 region is CACDVLGDKSSWDTRQMFF. As DNA, the CDR3 is TGTGCCTGTGACGTACTGGGGGATAAAAGCTCCTGGGACACCCGACAGATGTTTTTC.

The V and J genes are TRDV2 and TRDJ2; 9 bases are a match to TRDD3. Germline V gives CDR1 GEAIGNYY, CDR2 EKD. With 2 bases clipped from V and 6 bases from J, the junction kept 0 bases outside the gene matches. This CDR3 region has 13 residues. The CDR3 is CACDRGYAAQLFF. The CDR3 coding sequence is TGTGCCTGTGACAGGGGATACGCAGCACAACTCTTCTTT.

A note on this clone: A far larger clone is one nucleotide away, so this likely arose from a read error. Other DNA sequences in this sample translate to the same CDR3. The V gene is TRDV2, the J gene TRDJ3, with 7 positions matching TRDD3. The ends lost 3 bases at V and 0 bases at J; junction bases unmatched: 4. The CDR3 is 17 residues long. Per the germline V gene, CDR1 is GEAIGNYY and CDR2 is EKD. The CDR3 region is CACDYWGSSWDTRQMFF. The CDR3 DNA reads TGTGCCTGTGACTACTGGGGAAGCTCCTGGGACACCCGACAGATGTTTTTC.

This clone appeared a few times. The chain has TRDV1 and TRDJ1, with 12 bases that match TRDD3. The ends lost 0 bases at V and 5 bases at J; junction bases unmatched: 25. This CDR3 has 23 residues. Germline V CDR1 and CDR2: TSWWSYY, QGS. The CDR3 is CALGELGLHDTHYWGIPMDKLIF. CDR3 DNA: TGTGCTCTTGGGGAACTAGGTCTTCACGACACCCATTACTGGGGGATACCGATGGATAAACTCATCTTT.

The chain carries TRAV29/DV5 and TRDJ1; no firm D call. CDR3 length equals 15 residues. Germline V CDR1 and CDR2: NSMFDY, ISSIKDK. Trimming pared 1 base from V and 0 bases from J, leaving 13 bases between. Here the CDR3 DNA reads TGTGCAGCAAGCTTAAGGCCTTTCTACACCGATAAACTCATCTTT. This gives the protein CAASLRPFYTDKLIF.

Points on this clone: Other nucleotide sequences from this sample produce the same CDR3. V gene TRDV1 combines with J gene TRDJ1; 8 nucleotides align to TRDD3. Germline loops: CDR1 TSWWSYY, CDR2 QGS. V was clipped by 9 bases and J by 0 bases; unmatched bases: 12. This CDR3 comprises 16 residues. The CDR3 region has the DNA TGTGCTCTGGAAGGTTTTACTGGGGGCTACACCGATAAACTCATCTTT. This codes for CALEGFTGGYTDKLIF.

This clone was found a few times. Other DNA sequences in the same sample also yield this CDR3. The chain recombines TRDV2 with TRDJ2; 12 bases are shared with TRDD3. Looked up from germline, CDR1 is GEAIGNYY and CDR2 is EKD. The junction had 3 bases not matched to a gene; V was cut back by 0 bases and J by 8 bases. The CDR3 totals 15 residues. DNA for the CDR3: TGTGCCTGTGACACCCTGGGGGATACGACGGCACAACTCTTCTTT. Protein product: CACDTLGDTTAQLFF.

The chain recombines TRDV1 with TRDJ1; possibly TRDD3 for D (7 bases). Germline loops: CDR1 TSWWSYY, CDR2 QGS. The V end lost 6 bases, the J end lost 0 bases, and 17 bases lay between the germline ends. The CDR3 extends over 16 amino acids. CDR3 region: CALGSYDWGYTDKLIF. For the CDR3, the DNA is TGTGCTCTTGGCTCCTACGACTGGGGATACACCGATAAACTCATCTTT.

This clone is labeled medium-sized (0.01 to 0.1%). Other DNA sequences in this sample translate to the same CDR3. This rearrangement joins TRDV2 to TRDJ3; 8 nucleotides line up with TRDD3. This CDR3 region has 18 residues. Germline V gene lookup returns CDR1 GEAIGNYY and CDR2 EKD. Trimming took 0 bases from V and 0 from J; bases not matched to a gene: 3. CDR3 nucleotides: TGTGCCTGTGACACCTCCTGGGGGAGCTCCTGGGACACCCGACAGATGTTTTTC. This translates into CACDTSWGSSWDTRQMFF.

About this clone: Other DNA sequences within the sample encode an identical CDR3. This chain uses TRDV1 with TRDJ1; TRDD3 matches 12 bases. J was trimmed by 0 bases and V by 8 bases; bases with no gene match: 10. Looked up from germline, CDR1 is TSWWSYY and CDR2 is QGS. This CDR3 contains 17 residues. CDR3 in DNA: TGTGCTCTTCTTCCTGTGCTGGGGGATACGTACACCGATAAACTCATCTTT. Protein product: CALLPVLGDTYTDKLIF.

This clone was recorded a few times. CDR3 region: CALGELGPSYFLGMGLTAQLFF. CDR3 in DNA: TGTGCTCTTGGGGAACTAGGGCCTTCCTACTTCCTGGGGATGGGGCTGACAGCACAACTCTTCTTT. The chain links TRDV1 to TRDJ2; 9 positions match TRDD2. This CDR3 comprises 22 residues. Looked up from germline, CDR1 is TSWWSYY and CDR2 is QGS. The junction had 20 bases not matched to a gene; V was cut back by 0 bases and J by 3 bases.

This clone was observed a few times. This chain uses TRDV2 with TRDJ3, with TRDD3 matching 11 bases. From germline, CDR1 is GEAIGNYY and CDR2 EKD. There are 21 residues in the CDR3. V dropped 3 bases and J dropped 0; count of bases not matched to a gene: 12. The CDR3 coding sequence is TGTGCCTGTGACGAGGTGGGGGATACGCTGGCCAGCTCCTGGGACACCCGACAGATGTTTTTC. Its protein product is CACDEVGDTLASSWDTRQMFF.

For this clone: One junction end disagrees with the germline gene, perhaps due to a read error. This chain joins TRDV2 and TRDJ3, with 12 bases fitting TRDD3. The CDR3 totals 18 residues. The germline V gene has CDR1 GEAIGNYY and CDR2 EKD. CDR3 residues: CACDLLGDTSRDTRQMFF. Written as DNA, the CDR3 is TGTGCCTGTGACCTACTGGGGGATACCTCCCGGGACACCCGACAGATGTTTTTC.

This clone turned up a few times. The sample holds other DNA sequences that translate to the same CDR3. The chain joins TRDV2 to TRDJ3; 13 nucleotides agree with TRDD3. Germline lookup yields CDR1 GEAIGNYY and CDR2 EKD. V lost 3 bases and J lost 1; bases outside the gene matches: 2. This CDR3 has 18 residues. The CDR3 coding sequence is TGTGCCTGTGACGTACTGGGGGATACGTCCTGGGACACCCGACAGATGTTTTTC. This codes for CACDVLGDTSWDTRQMFF.

This clone appeared a few times. The junction does not match germline at one end; this may be a read error. This chain uses TRDV2 with TRDJ3; TRDD3 matches at 9 bases. This CDR3 has 19 residues. Germline CDR1 reads GEAIGNYY; CDR2 reads EKD. The CDR3 is CACDTWGIRGSWGTRQMFF. The CDR3 DNA reads TGTGCCTGTGACACCTGGGGGATAAGGGGCTCCTGGGGCACCCGACAGATGTTTTTC.

Within the sample, this clone is medium-sized. Other DNA variants within this sample encode the same CDR3. J is TRDJ1 and V is TRDV2; 10 bases map to TRDD3. This CDR3 comprises 14 residues. Unmatched junction bases numbered 1, after V lost 4 bases and J lost 0 bases. From germline, CDR1 is GEAIGNYY and CDR2 EKD. CDR3 DNA sequence: TGTGCCTGTGATACTGGGGGATACACCGATAAACTCATCTTT. It specifies CACDTGGYTDKLIF.

This clone was observed a few times. The chain joins TRDV1 to TRDJ1; TRDD2 or TRDD3 may be the D gene (7 bases each). V was clipped by 3 bases and J by 2 bases, with 31 bases between them. Looked up from germline, CDR1 is TSWWSYY and CDR2 is QGS. The CDR3 is 21 residues long. CDR3 protein: CALGDPCPSFLPTGETDKLIF. The CDR3 DNA reads TGTGCTCTTGGGGATCCTTGCCCGAGTTTCCTACCGACTGGGGAGACCGATAAACTCATCTTT.

A few counts support this clone. This chain connects TRDV1 to TRDJ1, with 7 nucleotides matching TRDD3. Germline CDR1 and CDR2: TSWWSYY and QGS. The CDR3 loop spans 18 amino acids. After removal of 3 bases from V and 0 bases from J, the junction contained 13 bases not matched to a gene. The CDR3 sequence is CALGDSGGGFKHTDKLIF. CDR3 in DNA: TGTGCTCTTGGGGATTCTGGGGGGGGATTCAAACACACCGATAAACTCATCTTT.

This clone was observed a few times. This sequence is one base from a far larger clone and is likely a read error. The rearrangement uses TRDV2 and TRDJ3, with TRDD3 matching over 11 bases. V lost 2 bases to trimming and J lost 0 bases; unmatched junction nucleotides: 5. CDR1 and CDR2 (germline): GEAIGNYY, EKD. The CDR3 is 19 residues long. The CDR3 sequence: CACDIVLGDSSWDTRQMFF. The CDR3 DNA follows: TGTGCCTGTGACATCGTACTGGGGGATAGCTCCTGGGACACCCGACAGATGTTTTTC.

By share of the sample, this clone is medium-sized (0.01 to 0.1%). This same CDR3 is encoded by further DNA sequences in the sample. J is TRDJ2 and V is TRDV2; 8 nucleotides line up with TRDD3. The J segment lost 7 bases and the V segment lost 3 bases, leaving 9 bases of the junction unmatched. The CDR3 runs 15 residues. Germline-derived CDR1 and CDR2 are GEAIGNYY and EKD. The CDR3 DNA is TGTGCCTGTGACGTACTGGGGGGCCTGGGAGCACAACTCTTCTTT. The encoded protein is CACDVLGGLGAQLFF.

This clone was observed a few times. The chain combines TRDV1 with TRDJ1; no clear D gene. The germline gives CDR1 TSWWSYY, CDR2 QGS. The CDR3 has 15 residues. Trimming removed 5 bases at V and 1 base at J, with 14 bases between. The DNA of the CDR3 is TGTGCTCTTGGGAGAGTCTGGCAATTCACCGATAAACTCATCTTT. It specifies CALGRVWQFTDKLIF.

Only a few counts were recorded for this clone. V and J are TRDV2 and TRDJ3, with 10 bases that match TRDD3. Germline trimming cut 3 bases from V and 0 bases from J; bases unmatched to any gene: 4. The CDR3 length is 18 residues. Germline-derived CDR1 and CDR2 are GEAIGNYY and EKD. The DNA for the CDR3 is TGTGCCTGTGACCCTGCTGGGGGATACTCCTGGGACACCCGACAGATGTTTTTC. Its translation is CACDPAGGYSWDTRQMFF.

This clone has more than one count but fewer than ten. The chain couples TRDV1 to TRDJ1; a weak D match, TRDD2 (9 bases). V gave up 2 bases and J gave up 1 base, with 35 bases separating them. Germline CDR1 and CDR2: TSWWSYY and QGS. CDR3 length: 23 residues. The CDR3 DNA reads as TGTGCTCTTGGGGAAAATTATCCCTTCCTACGGGTGGGGGATGGAGGAGGCACCGATAAACTCATCTTT. This encodes CALGENYPFLRVGDGGGTDKLIF.

This clone turned up a few times. CDR3 loop: CACDGWGTWDTRQMFF. CDR3 coding DNA: TGTGCCTGTGACGGCTGGGGGACCTGGGACACCCGACAGATGTTTTTC. This sequence joins TRDV2 and TRDJ3; TRDD3 matches 8 bases. The junction had 2 bases not matched to a gene; V was cut back by 3 bases and J by 2 bases. The CDR3 sequence is 16 residues long. CDR1 is GEAIGNYY, CDR2 EKD, per germline.

The chain is built from TRDV1 and TRDJ1, with 13 bases lining up with TRDD3. TCRdb offers no J gene call, so here the DNA was matched to germline to obtain one. The ends lost 1 base at V and 2 bases at J; junction bases unmatched: 13. Germline values: CDR1 TSWWSYY, CDR2 QGS. The CDR3 extends over 20 amino acids. CDR3 protein: CALGEPYPSTGGYATDKLIF. CDR3 bases: TGTGCTCTTGGGGAACCTTACCCTTCCACTGGGGGATACGCGACCGATAAACTCATCTTT.

The rearrangement uses TRDV2 and TRDJ1, with 7 bases identical to TRDD3. CDR1 and CDR2 from the germline V gene are GEAIGNYY and EKD. This CDR3 has 15 residues. The V gene end was trimmed by 3 bases and the J gene end by 0 bases; junction bases not matched to a gene: 6. The CDR3, as DNA: TGTGCCTGTGACGCCTTACTGGGGTACACCGATAAACTCATCTTT. Its protein product is CACDALLGYTDKLIF.

Only a few counts were recorded for this clone. The chain is built from TRDV1 and TRDJ1; D call uncertain. This CDR3 has 15 amino acids. The V gene lost 4 bases and the J gene lost 1 base, with 13 bases spanning the gap. Germline lookup yields CDR1 TSWWSYY and CDR2 QGS. CDR3 coding DNA: TGTGCTCTTGGGGGATCCCTCAGGAGCACCGATAAACTCATCTTT. It yields the protein CALGGSLRSTDKLIF.